The present TCR beta chain was sequenced within a study of technical replicates of blood from a few donors (dated by TCRdb to about 2017). Library construction relied on the immunoSEQ multiplex PCR assay. Not all clones reach the TCRdb copy of this immuneACCESS table, which keeps in-frame sequences only. Checked studies attribute under half of the gap to unresolved V genes and leave the rest unexplained. This sample lists 55,000 to 75,000 clones; roughly nine tenths were detected once. The top ten hold around 3.9% of the sample. The CDR3 sequence holds 17 residues, the cysteine and phenylalanine included. CDR3 DNA only is kept here, 51 bases in frame from base 1. From the germline V gene, CDR1 is LGHNA and CDR2 is YSLEER. V loses 3 bases at its end and J loses 9 bases; junction bases beyond the gene matches: 16. Note on this clone: No antigen is known for it. No base quality values were provided; no much bigger clone lies one nucleotide off.

The specimen sequenced was PBMCs. This receptor chain uses TRBV4-3 and TRBJ2-1; the junction holds 8 bases that match TRBD2. This sequence originates from a human donor in good health. Some clones in this sample may be carry-over from other donors' samples. The nucleotide sequence is given as TGCGCCAGCAGCCACCTACTTGGACTAGCTGCCAATAGTGAGCAGTTCTTC. It encodes CASSHLLGLAANSEQFF.